This T cell receptor beta chain was sequenced for a study of T-cell reconstitution after alpha-beta-depleted transplantation in children. General study points: T-cell counts and diversity at one year following transplant were attributed mainly to newly produced T cells. At around two months after transplant, the alpha-beta T cells were reportedly derived from several hundred expanded clones that came from non-depleted graft cells. Surviving thymic progenitors and recipient T cells were the source of high TCRbeta diversity at day 60 in some patients.

This clonotype was recorded at least ten times. Its antigen is undetermined. A TCRbeta library incorporating unique molecular identifiers was prepared. MiXCR, applied by TCRdb to the PCR reads, yields one record per CDR3 protein. The sample includes more than 200,000 distinct CDR3 sequences, roughly 24% seen only once; the top ten take about 2.8%. The CDR3 has 14 amino acids. V was pared by 0 bases and J by 5 bases, with 14 bases between. Germline V gene data show CDR1 as DFQATT and CDR2 as SNEGSKA (reference sequence). The source material was PBMCs, sampled before TCRalphabeta/CD19-depleted stem cell transplant. This TCR was sampled from a girl aged 2 to 9 with Fanconi anemia, due to receive a stem cell transplant. This chain links TRBV20-1 with TRBJ2-7; D is unclear. CDR3 sequence reads: CSARDGIRVHEQYF. CDR3 DNA sequence: TGCAGTGCTAGAGATGGAATCCGGGTTCACGAGCAGTACTTC.